Each of the 13 T cell receptor beta chains below was sequenced from the same sample in a study of T cells in Graves' hyperthyroidism and ophthalmopathy. Researchers amplified the TCR beta CDR3 regions from RNA transcripts. Researchers ran a first-round RT-PCR on the TCR CDR3 using the HTBI primer set. TCRdb reprocessed the multiplex PCR reads with MiXCR, giving one entry per CDR3 protein. The sample has 600,000 or so distinct CDR3 sequences; about 14% are singletons. Sequenced: blood. The receptors were gathered from a woman aged 50 to 65 with Graves' ophthalmopathy.

V usage is TRBV19 and J usage is TRBJ2-2; perhaps TRBD2 as D (5 bases). Deletions cut 3 bases from V and 5 bases from J, with 13 bases between. The CDR3 is 15 residues long. Germline V CDR1 and CDR2: LNHDA, SQIVND (reference sequence). CDR3 sequence (DNA): TGTGCCAGTAGTATGAGGGAAGTCGGGACCGGGGAGCTGTTTTTT. Translation: CASSMREVGTGELFF.

V and J are TRBV19 and TRBJ2-7, with D possibly TRBD2 on 5 matching bases. From germline, CDR1 is LNHDA and CDR2 SQIVND (reference sequence). The CDR3 has 13 amino acids. V was clipped by 6 bases and J by 3 bases, with 12 bases between them. The CDR3 DNA reads as TGTGCCAGTAGCCCGGGATCTTTCTACGAGCAGTACTTC. Residues: CASSPGSFYEQYF.

In this sample, this clonotype turned up many times. The CDR3 nucleotides are TGCAGTCCCAAAAAGGGATACAATGAGCAGTTCTTC. Translated, it gives CSPKKGYNEQFF. The chain links TRBV20-1 to TRBJ2-1; D gene uncertain. This CDR3 comprises 12 residues. Trimming pared 8 bases from V and 4 bases from J, leaving 12 bases between. Germline V gene lookup returns CDR1 DFQATT and CDR2 SNEGSKA (reference sequence).

This clonotype has ten or more counts. Germline and junction disagree at one end, which may indicate a read error. V usage is TRBV11-3 and J usage is TRBJ2-1; 15 bases map to TRBD2. The CDR3 has 17 residues. Germline CDR1 reads SGHNT; CDR2 reads YENEEA. The CDR3 DNA sequence: TGTGCCAGCACCTTAGATCGGACTAGCGGGAGGGTGAATGAGCAGTTCTTC. This encodes CASTLDRTSGRVNEQFF.

There are a few counts of this clonotype. The V gene is TRBV28, the J gene TRBJ2-1; tentative D call: TRBD2 (6 bases). The germline V and J ends were trimmed by 5 bases and 10 bases, with 12 bases remaining between them. Germline values: CDR1 MDHEN, CDR2 SYDVKM. The CDR3 runs 12 residues. CDR3 DNA: TGTGCCAGCAGTCATCTAGCGTGGGAGCAGTTCTTC. Its translation: CASSHLAWEQFF. Filled out from reference TRBV28 and TRBJ2-1, the complete variable domain reads DVKVTQSSRYLVKRTGEKVFLECVQDMDHENMFWYRQDPGLGLRLIYFSYDVKMKEKGDIPEGYSVSREKKERFSLILESASTNQTSMYLCASSHLAWEQFFGPGTRLTVL.

This clonotype appeared a few times. This chain uses TRBV4-1 with TRBJ1-2, with D hard to call. Trimming left V 0 bases short and J 4 bases short, with 12 bases between. The CDR3 is 15 residues long. From germline, CDR1 is MGHRA and CDR2 YSYEKL. The CDR3 nucleotides are TGCGCCAGCAGCCAAGATCGGCCCCTGGGCTATGGCTACACCTTC. Its translation: CASSQDRPLGYGYTF.

In its sample, this clonotype was seen a few times. The CDR3 sequence: CASSLAEFTGELFF. The CDR3 coding sequence is TGTGCCAGCAGCTTAGCGGAGTTCACCGGGGAGCTGTTTTTT. V gene TRBV11-1 combines with J gene TRBJ2-2, with D unresolved. Trimming left V 0 bases short and J 4 bases short, with 6 bases between. CDR1 is SGHAT and CDR2 is FQDESV in the germline V gene (reference sequence). This CDR3 is 14 amino acids long.

A few counts support this clonotype. Written as DNA, the CDR3 is TGTGCCAGCAGTTTAGTAGCAGGGCTGAATGAGCAGTTCTTC. Amino acid sequence: CASSLVAGLNEQFF. V usage is TRBV27 and J usage is TRBJ2-1; tentatively, D is TRBD1 (5 bases). The V gene lost 2 bases and the J gene lost 7 bases, with 12 bases spanning the gap. The CDR3 totals 14 residues. The germline CDR1 and CDR2 sequences are MNHEY and SMNVEV (reference sequence).

This clonotype was observed many times. The V gene is TRBV6-2 or TRBV6-3, the J gene TRBJ1-5, with 12 bases identical to TRBD1. The germline CDR1 and CDR2 sequences are MNHEY and SVGEGT. The V gene end was trimmed by 4 bases and the J gene end by 3 bases; junction bases not matched to a gene: 16. This CDR3 has 20 residues. The DNA of the CDR3 is TGTGCCAGCAGTTCCTTCAAACTTTCCGGGACAGGGGGCAACAATCAGCCCCAGCATTTT. Translated: CASSSFKLSGTGGNNQPQHF.

This clonotype was seen more than once but under ten times. The rearrangement uses TRBV28 and TRBJ2-1; 11 nucleotides match TRBD1. The CDR3 extends over 16 amino acids. J lost 6 bases, V lost 3 bases, and 7 bases had no gene match. Germline V gene sequence: CDR1 MDHEN, CDR2 SYDVKM. CDR3 in amino acids: CASSFSRTGGFNEQFF. DNA for the CDR3: TGTGCCAGCAGTTTCTCACGGACAGGGGGCTTCAATGAGCAGTTCTTC.

There are a few counts of this clonotype. The chain combines TRBV6-2 or TRBV6-3 with TRBJ2-6; possibly TRBD1 or TRBD2 for D (5 bases each). Germline V gives CDR1 MNHEY, CDR2 SVGEGT. V was shortened by 4 bases and J by 0 bases, with 7 bases between the two germline ends. The length of the CDR3 is 15 residues. The CDR3 sequence is CASSWGPSGANVLTF. CDR3 bases: TGTGCCAGCAGTTGGGGACCCTCTGGGGCCAACGTCCTGACTTTC.

This clonotype was counted ten times or more. V gene TRBV7-2 combines with J gene TRBJ2-7; 9 bases line up with TRBD2. The J segment lost 1 base and the V segment lost 5 bases, leaving 6 bases of the junction unmatched. The CDR3 is 15 residues long. Germline V gene lookup returns CDR1 SGHTA and CDR2 FQGNSA. The CDR3 sequence: CASSPEREVSYEQYF. As DNA, the CDR3 is TGTGCCAGCAGCCCTGAGCGGGAGGTTTCCTACGAGCAGTACTTC.

At least ten counts were recorded for this clonotype. This chain connects TRBV7-9 to TRBJ2-7; 7 nucleotides match TRBD1. Unmatched junction bases numbered 10, after V lost 5 bases and J lost 0 bases. The CDR3 consists of 16 residues. Germline-derived CDR1 and CDR2 are SEHNR and FQNEAQ (reference sequence). CDR3 sequence reads: CASSPEGQWNSYEQYF. CDR3 nucleotides: TGTGCCAGCAGCCCAGAGGGACAGTGGAACTCCTACGAGCAGTACTTC.